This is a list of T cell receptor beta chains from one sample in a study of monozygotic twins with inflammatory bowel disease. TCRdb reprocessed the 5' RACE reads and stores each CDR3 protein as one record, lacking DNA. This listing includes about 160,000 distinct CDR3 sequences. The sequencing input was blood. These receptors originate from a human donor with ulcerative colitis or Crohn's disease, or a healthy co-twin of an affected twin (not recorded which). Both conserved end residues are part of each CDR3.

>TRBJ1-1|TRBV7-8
CASTRGGGFEAFF
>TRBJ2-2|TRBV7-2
CASSLAIGELFF
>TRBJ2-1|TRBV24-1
CATSDPMEQFF
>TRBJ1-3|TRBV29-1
CSVAGGRVGAGNTIYF
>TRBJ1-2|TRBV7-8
CASSSTDRGYGYTF
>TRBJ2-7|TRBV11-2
CASSLGSYTYEQYF
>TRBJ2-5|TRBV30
CAWSVMVRETQYF
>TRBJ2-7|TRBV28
CASSDQRDGMVNRTYEQYF
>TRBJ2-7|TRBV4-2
CASSQEGPEGTYEQYF
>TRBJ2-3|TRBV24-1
CATSDHTGTRADTQYF
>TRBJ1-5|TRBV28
CASSLTGASNQPQHF
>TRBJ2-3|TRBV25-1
CASSMDRAHTDTQYF
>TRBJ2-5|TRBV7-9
CASSLARVQETQYF
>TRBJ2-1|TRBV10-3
CAISESPLGNEQFF
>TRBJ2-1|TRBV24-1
CATSPSGEYNEQFF
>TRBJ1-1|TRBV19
CASSIGLDAMNTEAFF
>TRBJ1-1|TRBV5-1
CASGLYRGEAFF
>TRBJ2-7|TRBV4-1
CASSRAEREYEQYF
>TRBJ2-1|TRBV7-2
CASSLASGRAYNEQFF
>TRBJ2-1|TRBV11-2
CASSPRGERVHNEQFF
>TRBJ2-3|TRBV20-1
CSANRDIGTDTQYF
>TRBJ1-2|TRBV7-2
CASSSRQIYGYTF
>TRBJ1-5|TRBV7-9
CASSLALGTYSNQPQHF
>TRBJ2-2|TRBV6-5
CASSYWPGLAGGNTGELFF
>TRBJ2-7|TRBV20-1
CSHRVFNEQYF
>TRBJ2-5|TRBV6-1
CASSDGRTGVFQETQYF
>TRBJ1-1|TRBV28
CASSPEGQGWTEAFF
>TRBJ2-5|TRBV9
CASSVAGRKQETQYF
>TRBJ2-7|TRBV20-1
CSAPDRAVSSYEQYF
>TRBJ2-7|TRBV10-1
CASSDPRTGVYEQYF
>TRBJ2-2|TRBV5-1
CASSSGTGATGELFF
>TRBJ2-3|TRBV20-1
CSARDRRAGADTQYF
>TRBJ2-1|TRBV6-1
CASSIDRSYNEQFF
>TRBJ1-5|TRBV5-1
CASSPTVGTGETQPQHF
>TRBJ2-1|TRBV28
CASNHPSYNEQFF
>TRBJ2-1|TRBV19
CASLGLGHNEQFF
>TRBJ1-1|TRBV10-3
CAIRRGAQRGDTEAFF
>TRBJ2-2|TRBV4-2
CASSQRTGGAGGELFF
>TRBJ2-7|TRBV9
CASSVGGWLNDEQYF
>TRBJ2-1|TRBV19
CASSIEKGTSQFF
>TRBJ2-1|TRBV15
CATSRVGGLAGSYNEQFF
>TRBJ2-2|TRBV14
CASSQAMVGELFF
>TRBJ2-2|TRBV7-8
CASSGARPDFTGELFF
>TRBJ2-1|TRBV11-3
CASSLTGTTPGEQFF
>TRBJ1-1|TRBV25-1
CASSGPAGTEAFF
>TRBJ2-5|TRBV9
CASSVEGVGAETQYF
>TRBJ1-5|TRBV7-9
CASSVGTGGGNQPQHF
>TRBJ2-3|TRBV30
CAWIKIRDRASTDTQYF
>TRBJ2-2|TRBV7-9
CASSSGEELFF
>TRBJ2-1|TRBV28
CASSATFAEQFF
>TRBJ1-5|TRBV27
CASSPLTGVIQPQHF
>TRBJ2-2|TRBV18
CASSPFVTSGRATTGELFF
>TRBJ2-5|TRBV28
CASSSKSVTQETQYF
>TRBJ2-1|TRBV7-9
CASSLAIGSDEQFF